Listed below are T cell receptor beta chains from one sample, sequenced in a study of sequential checkpoint blockade in melanoma. Method: immunoSEQ multiplex PCR; TCRdb's copy keeps in-frame clones and lacks some. The sample has tens of thousands of clones, over 80% seen once. The sample consisted of CD8+ T cells sorted from blood (inferred from file names), taken from a patient given nivolumab and ipilimumab in sequence. The source of these receptors is a human donor with melanoma. Each CDR3 is given with its conserved first and last residue. The D gene is left open where the match is weak. The size entry is marked missing in some rows and otherwise reads once, few, many or a size class.

D gene,CDR3 length,J gene,clone size,V gene,CDR3 protein,CDR3 DNA
-,15,TRBJ1-5,-,TRBV27,CASSPERARNQPQHF,TGTGCCAGCAGCCCAGAGAGGGCAAGAAATCAGCCCCAGCATTTT
-,15,TRBJ1-5,few,TRBV10-3,CAISESQGTGQPQHF,TGTGCCATCAGTGAGTCACAGGGCACAGGCCAGCCCCAGCATTTT
-,14,TRBJ2-5,once,TRBV11-2,CASSWTGVGETQYF,TGTGCCAGCAGCTGGACGGGAGTAGGGGAGACCCAGTACTTC
TRBD1,14,TRBJ2-7,-,TRBV7-9,CASSPGTGKGEQYF,TGTGCCAGCAGCCCGGGGACAGGGAAGGGCGAGCAGTACTTC
-,14,TRBJ2-7,once,TRBV5-6,CASSLGGPGLEQYF,TGTGCCAGCAGCTTGGGAGGTCCGGGATTAGAGCAGTACTTC
-,18,TRBJ2-6,-,TRBV1,CTSSDRSLAQSRANVLTF,TGCACCAGCAGCGATCGCAGTTTGGCACAAAGTCGGGCCAACGTCCTGACTTTC
-,14,TRBJ2-7,-,TRBV6-1,CASIGLGSTYEQYF,TGTGCCAGCATTGGGTTGGGCAGCACCTACGAGCAGTACTTC
TRBD1,15,TRBJ2-7,-,TRBV28,CASTPRTGYPYEQYF,TGTGCCAGCACCCCTAGGACAGGTTACCCATACGAGCAGTACTTC
TRBD1,16,TRBJ2-6,-,TRBV28,CASSTGVLSGANVLTF,TGTGCCAGCAGTACAGGGGTTCTCTCTGGGGCCAACGTCCTGACTTTC
-,15,TRBJ1-1,-,TRBV29-1,CSVRGTPTTNTEAFF,TGCAGCGTGAGGGGGACACCCACCACGAACACTGAAGCTTTCTTT
-,14,TRBJ2-7,-,TRBV15,CATSFSRGANEQYF,TGTGCCACCAGCTTTTCCCGGGGGGCCAACGAGCAGTACTTC
-,11,TRBJ2-7,-,TRBV28,CASSLEGVRNF,TGTGCCAGCAGTTTAGAAGGAGTGAGAAACTTC
-,15,TRBJ1-2,-,TRBV27,CASSLWARAGSGYTF,TGTGCCAGCAGTTTATGGGCGCGTGCGGGGTCGGGCTACACCTTC
TRBD1,15,TRBJ1-2,few,TRBV13,CASSVGQGFNYGYTF,TGCGCCAGCAGCGTGGGACAGGGATTCAACTATGGCTACACCTTC
-,14,TRBJ2-7,-,TRBV2,CATQVQGSTYEQYF,TGTGCCACCCAAGTACAGGGTTCCACCTACGAGCAGTACTTC
TRBD1,16,TRBJ2-3,-,TRBV9,CASSEPGQGLLDTQYF,TGTGCCAGCAGCGAGCCGGGACAGGGTTTATTAGATACGCAGTATTTT
-,14,TRBJ2-2,-,TRBV6-5,CASSYRVNTGELFF,TGTGCCAGCAGTTACAGAGTGAACACCGGGGAGCTGTTTTTT
-,15,TRBJ2-1,-,TRBV2,CASMLRAGSYNEQFF,TGTGCCAGCATGTTGCGCGCCGGCTCCTACAATGAGCAGTTCTTC
-,14,TRBJ2-3,-,TRBV6-5,CASSSTGTTDTQYF,TGTGCCAGCAGTTCGACAGGTACCACAGATACGCAGTATTTT
-,14,TRBJ2-7,-,TRBV9,CASSVGGSSYEQYF,TGTGCCAGCAGCGTAGGTGGTAGCTCCTACGAGCAGTACTTC
-,15,TRBJ1-2,-,TRBV2,CAILPSDASQYGYTF,TGTGCCATCTTACCCTCCGATGCTTCCCAGTATGGCTACACCTTC
-,13,TRBJ1-5,few,TRBV28,CASSLPGSQPQHF,TGTGCCAGCAGTTTGCCCGGGTCTCAGCCCCAGCATTTT
-,16,TRBJ2-7,few,TRBV29-1,CSVEFPKGGSLIEQYF,TGCAGCGTTGAATTTCCCAAGGGGGGGTCTCTGATCGAGCAGTACTTC
-,14,TRBJ1-6,once,TRBV5-1,CASRDSSYNSPLHF,TGCGCCAGCAGGGACAGCTCCTATAATTCACCCCTCCACTTT
TRBD1,14,TRBJ1-2,-,TRBV12-5,CASGLSTGGAGYTF,TGTGCTAGTGGTTTGTCGACAGGGGGAGCTGGCTACACCTTC
TRBD2,14,TRBJ2-1,-,TRBV7-9,CASRSLAGGNEQFF,TGTGCCAGCAGGTCTTTAGCGGGAGGCAATGAGCAGTTCTTC
TRBD1,15,TRBJ1-2,-,TRBV28,CASSQTGGLNYGYTF,TGTGCCAGCAGTCAGACAGGGGGATTAAACTATGGCTACACCTTC
TRBD2,17,TRBJ2-6,-,TRBV7-9,CASSLGGLATGANVLTF,TGTGCCAGCAGCTTAGGGGGACTAGCTACTGGGGCCAACGTCCTGACTTTC
TRBD1,13,TRBJ2-7,-,TRBV6-6,CASSPQGSYEQYF,TGTGCCAGCAGTCCACAGGGGTCCTACGAGCAGTACTTC
-,15,TRBJ2-7,-,TRBV4-3,CASSQGWEPTYEQYF,TGCGCCAGCAGCCAAGGGTGGGAGCCGACTTACGAGCAGTACTTC
-,12,TRBJ2-2,-,TRBV10-1,CASSGGPGELFF,TGCGCCAGCAGCGGGGGGCCCGGGGAGCTGTTTTTT
TRBD1,14,TRBJ1-5,-,TRBV19,CASSRQGVNQPQHF,TGTGCCAGTAGTCGACAGGGGGTCAATCAGCCCCAGCATTTT
TRBD2,14,TRBJ2-3,once,TRBV10-3,CAISIAGVVDTQYF,TGTGCCATCAGTATAGCGGGAGTAGTAGATACGCAGTATTTT
-,16,TRBJ1-6,-,TRBV19,CASSLLDSYYNSPLHF,TGTGCCAGTAGCCTCCTCGACAGCTACTATAATTCACCCCTCCACTTT
-,14,TRBJ1-5,-,TRBV7-9,CASSLGGLHQPQHF,TGTGCCAGCAGCTTAGGAGGGTTGCATCAGCCCCAGCATTTT
-,14,TRBJ2-7,-,TRBV27,CASSLLTGSGEQYF,TGTGCCAGCAGTCTGCTGACAGGATCGGGCGAGCAGTACTTC
TRBD2,16,TRBJ2-7,-,TRBV4-3,CASSQAPASGLYEQYF,TGCGCCAGCAGCCAAGCTCCCGCTAGCGGTCTTTACGAGCAGTACTTC
-,14,TRBJ2-3,-,TRBV13,CASRDFSSTDTQYF,TGTGCCAGCAGGGACTTCTCTAGCACAGATACGCAGTATTTT